These 11 T cell receptor beta chains were sequenced from one sample in a study of shared clonotypes between healthy human individuals. Produced via immunoSEQ multiplex PCR; TCRdb's table is partial and in-frame only. The sample shows millions of clones, approximately 95% of them seen only once. The specimen was naive CD4+ T cells sorted from blood. Subset meaning: CD45RA+ positively selected. The receptors stem from a man aged 18 to 35 in good health.

The chain uses TRBV7-9 and TRBJ1-2; D remains ambiguous. V dropped 2 bases and J dropped 0 bases, with 4 bases sitting between them. Germline V gene sequence: CDR1 SEHNR, CDR2 FQNEAQ (reference sequence). The CDR3 totals 13 residues. The CDR3 sequence is CASSLQPNYGYTF. The CDR3 region has the DNA TGTGCCAGCAGCTTACAGCCTAACTATGGCTACACCTTC.

The chain joins TRBV10-3 to TRBJ2-5; D gene unclear. Trimming cost V 8 bases and J 4 bases, with 8 bases left between them. The CDR3 has 11 amino acids. Germline CDR1 reads ENHRY; CDR2 reads SYGVKD. CDR3 sequence: CAIGRAETQYF. The CDR3 nucleotides are TGTGCCATCGGGCGAGCAGAGACCCAGTACTTC.

The chain employs TRBV28 and TRBJ2-7; 14 bases match TRBD2. Germline assignment: CDR1 MDHEN and CDR2 SYDVKM. Trimming took 6 bases from V and 0 from J; bases not matched to a gene: 10. This CDR3 is built from 18 residues. This CDR3 reads CASSNGTSGRYSSYEQYF. The CDR3 DNA is TGTGCCAGCAGCAACGGGACTAGCGGGAGATACAGCTCCTACGAGCAGTACTTC.

J is TRBJ2-5 and V is TRBV6-5; no definite D call. CDR1 is MNHEY, CDR2 SVGAGI, per germline. The V end was cut by 2 bases, the J end by 5 bases, with 6 bases between. The CDR3 runs to 12 residues. The CDR3 region has the DNA TGTGCCAGCAGTTACGGAAAGGAGACCCAGTACTTC. This translates into CASSYGKETQYF.

V gene TRBV10-1 combines with J gene TRBJ2-3; the D gene is possibly TRBD2 (6 bases). Germline loops: CDR1 WNHNN, CDR2 SYGVQD (reference sequence). Trimming left V 0 bases short and J 6 bases short, with 19 bases between. This CDR3 contains 17 residues. DNA of the CDR3: TGCGCCAGCAGTGAGTCCAGGCGGGGCTTGGACACTGATACGCAGTATTTT. Its protein product is CASSESRRGLDTDTQYF.

This clone was recorded only once. The rearrangement links TRBV5-1 to TRBJ2-3; D is unclear. Trimming took 0 bases from V and 1 from J, leaving 6 bases between them. From germline, CDR1 is SGHRS and CDR2 YFSETQ. The CDR3 extends over 14 amino acids. CDR3 in amino acids: CASSLGARTDTQYF. In nucleotides, the CDR3 is TGCGCCAGCAGCTTGGGAGCGCGCACAGATACGCAGTATTTT.

The chain has TRBV9 and TRBJ2-1; 9 positions agree with TRBD2. The CDR3 is made up of 15 amino acids. Germline assignment: CDR1 SGDLS and CDR2 YYNGEE. V shed 0 bases and J 5 bases; nucleotides not matched to a gene: 3. Here the CDR3 DNA reads TGTGCCAGCAGCGTAGAAGCGGGGGGCAACAATGAGCAGTTCTTC. Amino acids: CASSVEAGGNNEQFF. The entire variable domain, with the rest obtained from reference TRBV9 and TRBJ2-1, is as follows: DSGVTQTPKHLITATGQRVTLRCSPRSGDLSVYWYQQSLDQGLQFLIQYYNGEERAKGNILERFSAQQFPDLHSELNLSSLELGDSALYFCASSVEAGGNNEQFFGPGTRLTVL.

This chain connects TRBV9 to TRBJ1-2, with 9 bases fitting TRBD1. Germline V gives CDR1 SGDLS, CDR2 YYNGEE. After removal of 4 bases from V and 1 base from J, the junction contained 11 bases not matched to a gene. This CDR3 has 17 residues. The DNA for the CDR3 is TGTGCCAGCAGCCCCCGGACAGGGGAAGGTGGTAACTATGGCTACACCTTC. It yields the protein CASSPRTGEGGNYGYTF.

The V gene is TRBV11-2, the J gene TRBJ1-3; possibly TRBD1 for D (6 bases). Trimming stripped 5 bases from V and 0 bases from J, with 11 bases between. CDR1 is SGHAT, CDR2 FQNNGV, per germline. This CDR3 is built from 15 residues. As DNA, the CDR3 is TGTGCCAGCAGCGAACAGGGCCTCTCTGGAAACACCATATATTTT. It encodes CASSEQGLSGNTIYF.

The chain joins TRBV6-5 to TRBJ1-1; TRBD1 is a possible D gene (6 bases). CDR1 MNHEY and CDR2 SVGAGI come from the germline V gene. Trimming left V 6 bases short and J 5 bases short, with 13 bases between. CDR3 length equals 13 residues. CDR3 sequence: CASRGQTGTEAFF. The CDR3 region has the DNA TGTGCCAGCAGAGGCCAAACAGGGACTGAAGCTTTCTTT.

This clone was detected only once. The V and J genes are TRBV9 and TRBJ2-1; TRBD1 matches 9 bases. The CDR3 spans 19 residues. Per the germline V gene, CDR1 is SGDLS and CDR2 is YYNGEE. V lost 0 bases, J lost 4 bases, and 14 bases stayed unmatched. The CDR3 DNA follows: TGTGCCAGCAGCGTAGTGTTGCATGTGGACAGGGGCGAGTACAATGAGCAGTTCTTC. As protein: CASSVVLHVDRGEYNEQFF.